Listed here are 10 T cell receptor beta chains from one sample, sequenced in a study of T cell responses to AZD1222 COVID-19 vaccine. TCRdb keeps only in-frame clones here, not all; method: immunoSEQ multiplex PCR. Of over 150,000 clones in the sample, approximately 95% were seen once. This specimen consisted of peripheral blood, obtained 28 days after the second dose of the MenACWY control vaccine. All receptors come from an adult who received the MenACWY meningococcal vaccine as a control.

The chain employs TRBV18 and TRBJ1-3; 9 nucleotides match TRBD1. J gave up 4 bases and V 4 bases, and 5 bases lay outside the gene matches. Germline V gene data show CDR1 as KGHSH and CDR2 as LQKENI. This CDR3 has 15 residues. CDR3 residues: CASSQTGGTGNTIYF. For the CDR3, the DNA is TGTGCCAGCTCACAGACAGGGGGTACCGGAAACACCATATATTTT.

CDR3 protein: CASSRRQGIGEKLFF. For the CDR3, the DNA is TGTGCCAGCAGTAGAAGACAGGGGATTGGGGAAAAACTGTTTTTT. The chain carries TRBV6-5 and TRBJ1-4; 8 nucleotides agree with TRBD1. The CDR3 contains 15 residues. V was pared by 5 bases and J by 8 bases, with 10 bases of the junction left unmatched. Germline loops: CDR1 MNHEY, CDR2 SVGAGI.

This clone showed up just once. The CDR3 DNA follows: TGTGCTATCAAGCGGGGAGGTGAGGAAAAACTGTTTTTT. Translation gives CAIKRGGEEKLFF. The rearrangement uses TRBV12-3 or TRBV12-4 and TRBJ1-4, with D uncertain. This CDR3 region has 13 residues.

This sequence joins TRBV4-2 and TRBJ2-1; no definite D call. The CDR3 covers 16 residues. Trimming removed 1 base at V and 4 bases at J, with 14 bases between. Germline-derived CDR1 and CDR2 are LGHNA and YNFKEQ. CDR3 in amino acids: CASSQGLLGVYNEQFF. DNA for the CDR3: TGTGCCAGCAGCCAAGGTCTGCTTGGGGTGTACAATGAGCAGTTCTTC.

This chain links TRBV27 with TRBJ2-7; 14 nucleotides match TRBD2. The junction had 9 bases not matched to a gene; V was cut back by 6 bases and J by 5 bases. CDR3 length equals 16 residues. Per germline, CDR1 MNHEY and CDR2 SMNVEV (reference sequence). The CDR3 protein is CASRRLAGGVQDEQYF. The CDR3 DNA is TGTGCCAGCAGGCGACTAGCGGGGGGGGTACAGGACGAGCAGTACTTC.

V usage is TRBV18 and J usage is TRBJ2-5; the D is unclear. Per germline, CDR1 KGHSH and CDR2 LQKENI. CDR3 length: 16 residues. The V end lost 1 base, the J end lost 1 base, and 13 bases lay between the germline ends. Written as DNA, the CDR3 is TGTGCCAGCTCACCACTTAGCACGCTTAGCCAAGAGACCCAGTACTTC. Translated: CASSPLSTLSQETQYF.

This rearrangement joins TRBV5-1 to TRBJ2-7; D is perhaps TRBD1 (6 bases). Trimming shortened V by 0 bases and J by 3 bases, and 16 bases separated the two germline ends. CDR1 is SGHRS, CDR2 YFSETQ, per germline. The CDR3 is 16 amino acids. The CDR3 spells CASSLAASGVNYEQYF. The CDR3 DNA follows: TGCGCCAGCAGCTTGGCGGCCTCAGGGGTGAACTACGAGCAGTACTTC.

This chain connects TRBV11-2 to TRBJ2-7; no clear D gene. Germline V CDR1 and CDR2: SGHAT, FQNNGV. V was shortened by 2 bases and J by 6 bases, with 14 bases between the two germline ends. This CDR3 comprises 14 residues. CDR3 sequence (DNA): TGTGCCAGCAGCTTACTGGCCCTCGGTGGCGAGCAGTACTTC. Protein sequence: CASSLLALGGEQYF. The entire variable domain, with the rest obtained from reference TRBV11-2 and TRBJ2-7, is as follows: EAGVAQSPRYKIIEKRQSVAFWCNPISGHATLYWYQQILGQGPKLLIQFQNNGVVDDSQLPKDRFSAERLKGVDSTLKIQPAKLEDSAVYLCASSLLALGGEQYFGPGTRLTVT.

J is TRBJ2-1 and V is TRBV13; TRBD2 matches 10 bases. Germline-derived CDR1 and CDR2 are PRHDT and FYEKMQ (reference sequence). V shed 0 bases and J 8 bases; nucleotides not matched to a gene: 7. The CDR3 is made up of 16 amino acids. DNA of the CDR3: TGTGCCAGCAGCTTAGGCCTAAAGCGGGGGGGCGATGAGCAGTTCTTC. Its translation is CASSLGLKRGGDEQFF. The full variable domain, its missing parts supplied by reference TRBV13 and TRBJ2-1, is AAGVIQSPRHLIKEKRETATLKCYPIPRHDTVYWYQQGPGQDPQFLISFYEKMQSDKGSIPDRFSAQQFSDYHSELNMSSLELGDSALYFCASSLGLKRGGDEQFFGPGTRLTVL.

Notes on this clone: Its ends do not fully match the called genes, so a read error is possible. This chain joins TRBV6-2 or TRBV6-3 and TRBJ1-1; no reliable D call. Per the germline V gene, CDR1 is MNHEY and CDR2 is SVGEGT. The CDR3 is 13 residues long. CDR3 DNA: TGTGCCAGCACTTACCCGGGAAACACTGAAGCTTTCTTT. It specifies CASTYPGNTEAFF.